Only a few counts were recorded for the clone carrying this TCR beta chain. Its antigen is unidentified. Germline V gives CDR1 SQVTM, CDR2 ANQGSEA. Trimming took off 4 bases at V and 0 bases at J, with 14 bases between the two ends. The CDR3 is 15 residues long. The entry originates in a study of CD8+ T cells in alopecia areata. Study summary: Oral tofacitinib, 5 to 10 mg twice daily, was given in an open-label trial. Study-wide points: Mice gave a clearer picture of TCR sharing than patients did, possibly for HLA-related reasons.

Sequencing used cDNA as its template, made by extracting RNA and reverse transcribing it. The repertoire was sequenced with immunoSEQ multiplex PCR; TCRdb's copy has only in-frame clones and lacks some. The sample lists approximately 140,000 clones; around 47% were seen once. The clonotype comes from a human donor with alopecia areata. The sample comprised CD4+ T cells sorted from blood. This chain links TRBV29-1 with TRBJ2-3; a possible D gene is TRBD2 (5 bases). CDR3 residues: CSVGRDSSSTDTQYF. The CDR3 nucleotides are TGCAGCGTTGGACGGGATTCCTCTAGCACAGATACGCAGTATTTT.